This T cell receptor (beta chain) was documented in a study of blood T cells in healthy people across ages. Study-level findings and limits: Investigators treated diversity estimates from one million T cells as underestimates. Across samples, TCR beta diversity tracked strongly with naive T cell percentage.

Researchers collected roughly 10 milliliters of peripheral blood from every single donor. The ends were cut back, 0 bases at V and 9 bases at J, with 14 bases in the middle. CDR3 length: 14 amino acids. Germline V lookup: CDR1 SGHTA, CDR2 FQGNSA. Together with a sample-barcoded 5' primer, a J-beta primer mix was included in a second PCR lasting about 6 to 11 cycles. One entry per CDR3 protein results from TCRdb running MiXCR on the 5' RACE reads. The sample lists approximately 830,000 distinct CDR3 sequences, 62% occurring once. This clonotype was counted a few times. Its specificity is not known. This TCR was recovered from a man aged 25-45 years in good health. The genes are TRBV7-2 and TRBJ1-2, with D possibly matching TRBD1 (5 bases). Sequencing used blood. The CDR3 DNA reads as TGTGCCAGCAGCTTAGCGGCCCAGGGTTCCAGCTACACCTTC. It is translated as CASSLAAQGSSYTF.